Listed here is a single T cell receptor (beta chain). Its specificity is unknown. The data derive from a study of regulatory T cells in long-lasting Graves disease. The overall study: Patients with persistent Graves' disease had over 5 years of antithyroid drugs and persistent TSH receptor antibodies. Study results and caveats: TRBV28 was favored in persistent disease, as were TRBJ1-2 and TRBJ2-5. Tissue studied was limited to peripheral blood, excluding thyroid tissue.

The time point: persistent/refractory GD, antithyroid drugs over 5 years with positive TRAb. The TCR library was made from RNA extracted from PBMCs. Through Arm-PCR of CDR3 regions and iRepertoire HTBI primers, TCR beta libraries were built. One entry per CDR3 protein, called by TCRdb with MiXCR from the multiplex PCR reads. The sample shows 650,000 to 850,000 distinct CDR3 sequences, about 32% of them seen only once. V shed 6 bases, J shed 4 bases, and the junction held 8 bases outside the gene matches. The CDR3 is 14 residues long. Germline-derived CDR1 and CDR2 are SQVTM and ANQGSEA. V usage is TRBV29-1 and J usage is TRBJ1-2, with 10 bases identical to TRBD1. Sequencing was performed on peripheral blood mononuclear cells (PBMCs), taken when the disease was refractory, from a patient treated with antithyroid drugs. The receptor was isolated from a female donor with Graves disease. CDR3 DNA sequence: TGCAGCGTAGCCGGGACAGGGGATTCCTATGGCTACACCTTC. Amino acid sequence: CSVAGTGDSYGYTF.